The rows below give T cell receptor beta chains drawn from one sample of a study of cytomegalovirus exposure and HLA in healthy donors. Clones were sequenced by immunoSEQ multiplex PCR, and TCRdb holds only the in-frame ones, with some missing. The sample has about 50,000 clones, around 80% seen once. Sequences were obtained from PBMCs. The receptors were gathered from a man aged 25 to 45 in good health and CMV-seropositive. Both conserved end residues are part of each CDR3.

V gene | CDR3 protein
TRBV9 | CATGAGGPYNEQFF
TRBV2 | CASMRDRGSQPQHF
TRBV2 | CASSILAGTYNEQFF
TRBV2 | CASSRRPASGGDETQYF
TRBV9 | CASSPGSGGYNEQFF
TRBV29-1 | CSVSRGIEVGYTF
TRBV28 | CASSLGPSARGRAEAFF
TRBV27 | CASGLLAASTDTQYF
TRBV30 | CACPGGQGVYEQYF
TRBV9 | CASSVVRQNTEAFF
TRBV2 | CASSRGSNQPQHF
TRBV28 | CASSLRANYGYTF
TRBV6-6 | CASTMGGYSNQPQHF
TRBV6-1 | CAASRGLLKETQYF
TRBV27 | CASSLSRNTGELFF
TRBV19 | CASSMGGQGWQPQHF
TRBV5-1 | CASSLYLSQRSSYNEQFF
TRBV5-1 | CASSLDGMNTEAFF
TRBV11-3 | CASSLGRGRENEQFF
TRBV28 | CASSLPLSGTYRGNSNQPQHF
TRBV7-6 | CASSLGSTGELFF
TRBV18 | CASSPQSGQGRSGQFF
TRBV5-4 | CASSFEFYGYTF
TRBV7-6 | CASSLDTGPYEQYF
TRBV9 | CATATSGGAEQFF
TRBV7-3 | CASSSNRASPLHF
TRBV6-1 | CASSEASHGYTF
TRBV10-3 | CAISGGQGTEAFF
TRBV2 | CASSERLAGGTLAKNIQYF